The text below deals with one TCR beta chain. This clonotype was counted ten times or more. What antigen it recognizes has not been identified. One base away there is no much larger clone; base qualities are not given. For CDR1 and CDR2, the germline V gene lists SGHTA and FQGNSA. Counted from cysteine to phenylalanine, this CDR3 has 14 amino acids. Left in the record is the CDR3 DNA by itself, 42 bases read in frame from the first base. Trimming removed 5 bases from V and 4 bases from J; the gene matches leave 2 bases unexplained. The sample comes from a study of CD8 T cells in ankylosing spondylitis (TCRdb year 2017). Background on the whole study: The study profiled T cell receptor beta repertoires in healthy donors and ankylosing spondylitis patients to find disease-linked TCR variants. Peripheral blood was sampled, and synovial fluid was also collected from ankylosing spondylitis patients. The whole study cohort included roughly 110 healthy donors and 20 to 30 ankylosing spondylitis patients.

Sequencing took place on an Illumina HiSeq 2500. TCR beta libraries were prepared by quantitative 5'-RACE with molecular barcodes. The authors' pipeline ran thus. Disease-linked TCR variants were identified with a new computational method built on a probabilistic model of VDJ rearrangement. TCRdb reprocessing: public reads trimmed at Q25 with fastp, clones called with MiXCR, in-frame beta chains kept. Duplicate CDR3 protein sequences are folded into a single record with the most common DNA and genes. Here the V and J calls rest on TCRdb's processing, not on the authors' analysis. The sample contains about 39,000 distinct CDR3 sequences, about 9.4% of them found a single time. Of the sample, about a sixth is held by the ten largest clones. Findings and caveats that apply to the study as a whole: The disease-linked clones had a CD8+ phenotype and were found at relatively low frequencies in peripheral blood. Blood from ankylosing spondylitis patients appeared to be characterized by a TCR beta motif made up of under ten highly homologous amino acid variants. According to the report, matched synovial fluid samples from ankylosing spondylitis patients were significantly enriched for the disease-linked clones. Some motif variants had previously been reported in the synovial fluid and blood of reactive arthritis patients, which suggests shared mechanisms of disease initiation.

The clonotype comes from a male donor with ankylosing spondylitis or in good health (not recorded which). The chain links TRBV7-2 with TRBJ2-6; 7 bases in between match TRBD1. Sequenced input: blood, either unsorted or a sorted T cell fraction (not recorded which). The nucleotide sequence reads as follows: TGTGCCAGCAGCACAGGGGTAGGGGCCAACGTCCTGACTTTC. It translates to CASSTGVGANVLTF.